This T cell receptor (beta chain) was retrieved from a study of T cell changes during pregnancy in multiple sclerosis (dated by TCRdb to the late 2010s). Notes on the research overall: The study looked at changes in the T cell repertoire across pregnancy in women with multiple sclerosis.

The library was made by the immunoSEQ multiplex PCR assay. TCRdb stores this immuneACCESS table with in-frame sequences only. Part of the clones is absent; in the studies checked, under half of the shortfall reflects unresolved V genes, and no reason is known for the rest. For this sample there are tens of thousands of clones; roughly 93% appear just once. 1.3% to 1.5% of the sample comes from the top ten. Of note for this clone: Its antigen specificity is not known. Base quality data are lacking; no much larger clone is found one base away.

The CDR3 measures 18 amino acids from cysteine to phenylalanine. This entry keeps only the CDR3 DNA: 54 bases, framed from base 1. CDR1 and CDR2 are drawn from the germline V gene: MGHRA, YSYEKL. For this chain, trimming is 1 base at the V end and 3 bases at the J end, and the number of junction bases without a gene match is 1. This sequence uses TRBV4-1 and TRBJ2-6, and 15 bases in between align with TRBD2. Specimen: peripheral blood, collected in the third trimester of pregnancy. This receptor was taken from a female donor in good health, enrolled as a control in a pregnancy study. This receptor has the CDR3 CASSQVGLAGGGANVLTF. The nucleotide sequence is TGCGCCAGCAGCCAAGTGGGACTAGCGGGAGGTGGGGCCAACGTCCTGACTTTC.